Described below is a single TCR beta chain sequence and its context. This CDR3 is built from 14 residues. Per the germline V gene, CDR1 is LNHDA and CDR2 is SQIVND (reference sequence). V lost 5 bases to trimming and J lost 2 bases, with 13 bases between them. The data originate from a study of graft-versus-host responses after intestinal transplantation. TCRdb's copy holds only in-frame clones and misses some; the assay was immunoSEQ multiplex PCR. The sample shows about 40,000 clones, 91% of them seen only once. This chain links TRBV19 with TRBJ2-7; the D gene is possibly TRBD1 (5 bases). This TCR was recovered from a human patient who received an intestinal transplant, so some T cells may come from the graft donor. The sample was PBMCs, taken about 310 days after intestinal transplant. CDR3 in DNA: TGTGCCAGTAGTCCCAGGACAAATACCTACGAGCAGTACTTC. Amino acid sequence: CASSPRTNTYEQYF. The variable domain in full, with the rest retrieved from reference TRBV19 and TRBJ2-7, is DGGITQSPKYLFRKEGQNVTLSCEQNLNHDAMYWYRQDPGQGLRLIYYSQIVNDFQKGDIAEGYSVSREKKESFPLTVTSAQKNPTAFYLCASSPRTNTYEQYFGPGTRLTVT.